These 6 T cell receptor beta chains came from one sample sequenced in a study of shared clonotypes between healthy human individuals. TCRdb's table, derived via immunoSEQ multiplex PCR, lists solely in-frame clones and lacks some. The table includes under 750,000 clones, 72% detected once. Sequenced: memory CD4+ T cells sorted from blood. Documented subset: CD45RA-negative fraction. The receptors originated from a woman aged 25-40 years in good health.

This clone was counted a single time. The rearrangement links TRBV14 to TRBJ1-1; 7 nucleotides match TRBD1. This CDR3 has 15 amino acids. Unmatched junction bases numbered 4, after V lost 2 bases and J lost 1 base. Germline V gene data show CDR1 as SGHDN and CDR2 as FVKESK. The CDR3 DNA reads as TGTGCCAGCAGCCAAAGGGGGCTGAGGAACACTGAAGCTTTCTTT. As protein: CASSQRGLRNTEAFF.

The CDR3 DNA follows: TGTGCCAGCAGCTTCACTAGGGACTACCTGGCGACGCAGTATTTT. Translating gives CASSFTRDYLATQYF. The J gene is TRBJ2-3, the V gene TRBV7-2; 7 bases match TRBD2. Germline V gives CDR1 SGHTA, CDR2 FQGNSA. V lost 3 bases and J lost 9; bases outside the gene matches: 12. The CDR3 loop spans 15 amino acids.

CDR3 residues: CATGPDQPYQETQYF. The CDR3 coding sequence is TGTGCCACAGGACCCGATCAGCCATACCAAGAGACCCAGTACTTC. The chain couples TRBV27 to TRBJ2-5; D not certain. Trimming pared 10 bases from V and 0 bases from J, leaving 18 bases between. Germline assignment: CDR1 MNHEY and CDR2 SMNVEV (reference sequence). The CDR3 loop spans 15 amino acids.

This clone was counted at least ten times. The V gene is TRBV19, the J gene TRBJ1-1; D may be TRBD1 (5 bases). This CDR3 spans 15 amino acids. CDR1 and CDR2 from the germline V gene are LNHDA and SQIVND (reference sequence). V was trimmed by 5 bases and J by 5 bases, leaving 18 bases between them. The CDR3 protein is CASSARTSPRTEAFF. DNA of the CDR3: TGTGCCAGTAGTGCCAGGACATCCCCAAGGACTGAAGCTTTCTTT.

The chain employs TRBV5-1 and TRBJ2-5; D uncertain. This CDR3 is 13 amino acids long. Per the germline V gene, CDR1 is SGHRS and CDR2 is YFSETQ. The germline V and J ends were trimmed by 3 bases and 5 bases, with 11 bases remaining between them. Here the CDR3 reads CASSSQVVETQYF. CDR3 bases: TGCGCCAGCAGCTCACAAGTAGTCGAGACCCAGTACTTC.

With respect to this clone: Additional DNA sequences in this sample encode the identical CDR3. The chain employs TRBV27 and TRBJ2-7; 11 positions match TRBD1. V shed 5 bases, J shed 2 bases, and the junction held 11 bases outside the gene matches. The germline V gene has CDR1 MNHEY and CDR2 SMNVEV (reference sequence). CDR3 length equals 17 residues. For the CDR3, the DNA is TGTGCCAGCAGTCGATCCCCCCCGGACAGGGGGCCCTACGAGCAGTACTTC. Translated: CASSRSPPDRGPYEQYF.